This T cell receptor beta chain originates from a study of cytomegalovirus exposure and HLA in healthy donors. General observations from the study: It was about 180 TCR beta chains that were listed as cytomegalovirus-associated. Cytomegalovirus status was reportedly diagnosed by the classifier with high specificity and sensitivity. In a later analysis, first-cohort TCR clusters were found to tend to co-occur in the 100 to 150 validation repertoires. Most TCR sequences showed up rarely, but some public TCRs showed up in many donors.

The CDR3 consists of 14 residues. Germline V gene data show CDR1 as SGHNT and CDR2 as YYREEE (reference sequence). The V end lost 5 bases, the J end lost 1 base, and 10 bases lay between the germline ends. A word on this clone: What it binds is unknown.

Profiled with immunoSEQ multiplex PCR; TCRdb holds only in-frame clones, not every one. The repertoire holds about 130,000 clones, with approximately 94% as singletons. The TCR sequence derives from a woman between 18 and 30 years old in good health and CMV-seronegative. Sequencing used PBMCs. This chain uses TRBV5-4 with TRBJ2-4; D not resolved. The CDR3 sequence: CASRSQEAKNIQYF. CDR3 DNA: TGTGCCAGCAGATCTCAAGAGGCCAAAAACATTCAGTACTTC.